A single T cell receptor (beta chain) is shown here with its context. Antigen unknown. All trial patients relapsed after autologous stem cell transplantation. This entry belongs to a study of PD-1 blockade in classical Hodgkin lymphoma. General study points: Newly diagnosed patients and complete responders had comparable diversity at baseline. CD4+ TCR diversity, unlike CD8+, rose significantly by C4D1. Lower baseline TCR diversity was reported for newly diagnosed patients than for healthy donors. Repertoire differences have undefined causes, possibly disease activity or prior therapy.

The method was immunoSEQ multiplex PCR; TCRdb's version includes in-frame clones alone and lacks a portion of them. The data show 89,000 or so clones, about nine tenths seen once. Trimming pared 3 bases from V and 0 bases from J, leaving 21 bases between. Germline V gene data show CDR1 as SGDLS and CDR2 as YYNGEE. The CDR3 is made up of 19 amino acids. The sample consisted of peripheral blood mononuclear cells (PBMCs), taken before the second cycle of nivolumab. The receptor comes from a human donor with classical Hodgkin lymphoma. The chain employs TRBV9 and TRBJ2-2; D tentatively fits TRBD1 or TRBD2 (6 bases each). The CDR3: CASSENREEDLPNTGELFF. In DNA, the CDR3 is TGTGCCAGCAGCGAGAACAGGGAGGAGGATCTGCCGAACACCGGGGAGCTGTTTTTT.